These 12 T cell receptor beta chains originate from one sample sequenced in a study of T cell changes during pregnancy in multiple sclerosis. Data came from immunoSEQ multiplex PCR; TCRdb stores just in-frame clones and leaves some out. The repertoire holds 40,000 or so clones, with 85% to 90% as singletons. Sequenced material: CD4+ T cells from peripheral blood mononuclear cells, taken before pregnancy. These receptors originate from a female donor with multiple sclerosis, enrolled in a pregnancy study.

The V call is TRBV28, the J call TRBJ2-1; no clear D. The CDR3 consists of 12 residues. Germline CDR1 and CDR2: MDHEN and SYDVKM. The V end was cut by 6 bases, the J end by 6 bases, with 9 bases between. CDR3 residues: CASSTQVNEQFF. In DNA form, the CDR3 reads TGTGCCAGCAGCACTCAAGTCAATGAGCAGTTCTTC.

V usage is TRBV30 and J usage is TRBJ2-3; 7 bases are a match to TRBD2. CDR1 GTSNPN and CDR2 SVGIG come from the germline V gene (reference sequence). The CDR3 is 13 residues long. V lost 5 bases and J lost 6; bases outside the gene matches: 8. CDR3: CAWGLDIADTQYF. The CDR3 DNA sequence: TGTGCCTGGGGACTAGATATAGCGGATACGCAGTATTTT.

This chain links TRBV10-1 with TRBJ1-1, with D possibly TRBD1 on 5 matching bases. CDR3 length equals 13 residues. The ends were cut back, 0 bases at V and 10 bases at J, with 12 bases in the middle. CDR1 is WNHNN, CDR2 SYGVQD, per germline (reference sequence). The CDR3 region is CASSESGGVGAFF. For the CDR3, the DNA is TGCGCCAGCAGTGAGTCTGGGGGGGTAGGAGCTTTCTTT.

V is TRBV10-2 and J is TRBJ2-1, with TRBD2 matching over 14 bases. The CDR3 consists of 18 residues. Germline V gene sequence: CDR1 WSHSY, CDR2 SAAADI. The junction had 11 bases not matched to a gene; V was cut back by 2 bases and J by 8 bases. The CDR3 coding sequence is TGCGCCAGCAGTGAGCCGGGACTAGCGGGGGCTTTGGTGGATGAGCAGTTCTTC. Encoded protein: CASSEPGLAGALVDEQFF.

The genes are TRBV30 and TRBJ2-5, with D perhaps TRBD1 (5 bases). Germline assignment: CDR1 GTSNPN and CDR2 SVGIG (reference sequence). V shed 3 bases and J shed 5 bases, with 10 bases lying between them. The CDR3 loop spans 12 amino acids. In DNA, the CDR3 is TGTGCCTGGAGCGGGCCAGGGGAGACCCAGTACTTC. Encoded protein: CAWSGPGETQYF.

V gene TRBV5-4 combines with J gene TRBJ2-1, with no clear D. V lost 4 bases and J 0 bases, leaving 5 bases between the germline ends. Looked up from germline, CDR1 is SGHNT and CDR2 is YYREEE (reference sequence). This CDR3 has 13 residues. The CDR3 DNA reads as TGTGCCAGCAGCCTGAGCTCCTACAATGAGCAGTTCTTC. Translating it yields CASSLSSYNEQFF.

The chain links TRBV5-6 to TRBJ1-2; D may be TRBD1 (6 bases). Germline V CDR1 and CDR2: SGHDT, YYEEEE. The CDR3 is 13 residues long. Trimming removed 4 bases from V and 4 bases from J, with 11 bases in between. The CDR3 reads CASSRDRLYGYTF. DNA for the CDR3: TGTGCCAGCAGCCGTGACAGGCTCTATGGCTACACCTTC.

This rearrangement joins TRBV5-1 to TRBJ2-1, with TRBD1 matching over 12 bases. V gave up 0 bases and J gave up 9 bases; unmatched junction bases: 7. The CDR3 has 16 amino acids. Germline V gene data show CDR1 as SGHRS and CDR2 as YFSETQ. This CDR3 reads CASSLAGGQGAGEQFF. CDR3 DNA sequence: TGCGCCAGCAGCTTGGCCGGGGGACAGGGGGCCGGTGAGCAGTTCTTC.

The chain uses TRBV30 and TRBJ1-5, with D tentatively TRBD1 (6 bases). The V end was cut by 1 base, the J end by 11 bases, with 15 bases between. The CDR3 totals 13 residues. The germline V gene encodes CDR1 GTSNPN and CDR2 SVGIG (reference sequence). This CDR3 is CAWSGRDNPTQHF. The CDR3 coding sequence is TGTGCCTGGAGTGGTCGGGACAACCCAACCCAGCATTTT.

The J gene is TRBJ1-1, the V gene TRBV29-1; 12 bases are a match to TRBD1. With 6 bases clipped from V and 1 base from J, the junction kept 6 bases outside the gene matches. Germline-derived CDR1 and CDR2 are SQVTM and ANQGSEA. This CDR3 is built from 15 residues. Here the CDR3 reads CSVLGTGGGNTEAFF. The CDR3 coding sequence is TGCAGCGTCCTGGGGACAGGGGGCGGGAACACTGAAGCTTTCTTT. Looking up the rest from reference TRBV29-1 and TRBJ1-1 gives the full variable domain: SAVISQKPSRDICQRGTSLTIQCQVDSQVTMMFWYRQQPGQSLTLIATANQGSEATYESGFVIDKFPISRPNLTFSTLTVSNMSPEDSSIYLCSVLGTGGGNTEAFFGQGTRLTVV.

The chain employs TRBV2 and TRBJ1-4, with TRBD1 as a possible D gene (5 bases). V was shortened by 5 bases and J by 3 bases, with 13 bases between the two germline ends. The CDR3 length is 15 residues. CDR1 is SNHLY, CDR2 FYNNEI, per germline. The CDR3 bases are TGTGCCAGCAGTTCCGACAGTCCCGCTAATGAAAAACTGTTTTTT. This codes for CASSSDSPANEKLFF.

As DNA, the CDR3 is TGCAGTGCTAGGTTCGGAGAGACCCAGTACTTC. This codes for CSARFGETQYF. The chain joins TRBV20-1 to TRBJ2-5; D is uncertain. Germline loops: CDR1 DFQATT, CDR2 SNEGSKA (reference sequence). Trimming pared 3 bases from V and 4 bases from J, leaving 6 bases between. CDR3 length equals 11 residues.